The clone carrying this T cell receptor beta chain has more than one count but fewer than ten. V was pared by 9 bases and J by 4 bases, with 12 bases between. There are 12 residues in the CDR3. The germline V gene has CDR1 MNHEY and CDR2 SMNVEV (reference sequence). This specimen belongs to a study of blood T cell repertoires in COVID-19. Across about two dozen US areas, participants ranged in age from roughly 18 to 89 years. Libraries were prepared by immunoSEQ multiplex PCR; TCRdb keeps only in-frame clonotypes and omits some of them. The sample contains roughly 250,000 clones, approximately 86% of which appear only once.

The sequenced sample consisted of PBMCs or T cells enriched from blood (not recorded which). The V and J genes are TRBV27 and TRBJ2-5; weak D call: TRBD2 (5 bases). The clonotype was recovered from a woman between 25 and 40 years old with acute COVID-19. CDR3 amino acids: CASRGNGETQYF. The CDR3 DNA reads TGTGCCAGTCGGGGTAATGGAGAGACCCAGTACTTC.